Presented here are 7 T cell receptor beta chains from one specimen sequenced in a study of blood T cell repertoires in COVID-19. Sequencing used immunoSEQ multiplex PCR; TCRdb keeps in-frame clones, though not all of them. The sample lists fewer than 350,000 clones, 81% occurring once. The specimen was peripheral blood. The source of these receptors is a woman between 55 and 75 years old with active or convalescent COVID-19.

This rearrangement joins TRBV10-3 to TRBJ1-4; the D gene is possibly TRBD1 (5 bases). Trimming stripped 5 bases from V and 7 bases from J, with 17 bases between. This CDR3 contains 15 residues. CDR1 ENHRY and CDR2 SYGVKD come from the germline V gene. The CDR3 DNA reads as TGTGCCATCAGTCCGGCGGGGGAGGGCGGTGAAAAACTGTTTTTT. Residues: CAISPAGEGGEKLFF.

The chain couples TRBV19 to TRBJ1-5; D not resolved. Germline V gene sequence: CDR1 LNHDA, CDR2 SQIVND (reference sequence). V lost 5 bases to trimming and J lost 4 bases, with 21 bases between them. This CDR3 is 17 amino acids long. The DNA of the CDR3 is TGTGCCAGTAGTTGGAGGACTGACGCCAATTTAAATCAGCCCCAGCATTTT. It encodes CASSWRTDANLNQPQHF.

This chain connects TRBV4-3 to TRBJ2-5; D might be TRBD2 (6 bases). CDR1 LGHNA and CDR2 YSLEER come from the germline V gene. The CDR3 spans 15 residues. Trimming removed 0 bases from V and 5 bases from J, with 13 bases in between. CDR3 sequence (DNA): TGCGCCAGCAGCCAAGATGCCAGCCGGGGGGAGACCCAGTACTTC. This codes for CASSQDASRGETQYF.

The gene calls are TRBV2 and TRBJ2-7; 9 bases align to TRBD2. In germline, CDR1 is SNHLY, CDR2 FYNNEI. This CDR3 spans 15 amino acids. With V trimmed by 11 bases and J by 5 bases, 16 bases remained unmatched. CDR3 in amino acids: CARRDGRGGHNEQYF. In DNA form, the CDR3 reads TGTGCCCGCCGTGACGGGCGGGGGGGGCACAACGAGCAGTACTTC.

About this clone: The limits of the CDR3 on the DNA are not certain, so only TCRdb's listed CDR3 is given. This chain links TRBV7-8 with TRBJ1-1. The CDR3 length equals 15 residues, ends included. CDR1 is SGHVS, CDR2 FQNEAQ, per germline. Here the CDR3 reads CASSVGPGENTEAFF.

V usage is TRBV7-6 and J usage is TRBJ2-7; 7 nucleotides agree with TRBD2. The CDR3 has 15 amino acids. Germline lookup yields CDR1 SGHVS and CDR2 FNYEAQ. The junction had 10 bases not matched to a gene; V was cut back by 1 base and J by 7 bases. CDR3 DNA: TGTGCCAGCAGCTTAGAGGCGGGGGACGTTTATGAGCAGTACTTC. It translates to CASSLEAGDVYEQYF.

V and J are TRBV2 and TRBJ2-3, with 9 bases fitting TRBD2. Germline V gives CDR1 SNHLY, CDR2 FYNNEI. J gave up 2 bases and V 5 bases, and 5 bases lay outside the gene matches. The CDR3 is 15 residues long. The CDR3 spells CASSRSGGNTDTQYF. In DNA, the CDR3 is TGTGCCAGCAGTCGGAGCGGGGGGAACACAGATACGCAGTATTTT.